This is a list of T cell receptor beta chains from one sample in a study of T-cell reconstitution after alpha-beta-depleted transplantation in children. TCRdb redid the calling of the PCR reads with MiXCR, one entry per CDR3 protein. Of about 580,000 distinct CDR3 sequences listed, roughly 23% are singletons. The source material was PBMCs, mostly from graft donor cells, sampled 360 days after TCRalphabeta/CD19-depleted stem cell transplant. The receptors here all came from a boy in the first two years of life who had a stem cell transplant for acute myeloid leukemia, so the T cells may come from the graft donor. Each CDR3 is given with its conserved first and last residue. The D gene is left open where the match is weak. Not all rows give a size; the values are once, few, many and, for expanded clones, a class.

J gene: TRBJ1-1; V gene: TRBV4-1; D gene: .; clone size: .; CDR3 protein: CASSQDEGAQNTEAFF; CDR3 DNA: TGCGCCAGCAGCCAAGATGAAGGGGCCCAGAACACTGAAGCTTTCTTT
J gene: TRBJ1-1; V gene: TRBV6-1; D gene: .; clone size: .; CDR3 protein: CASSEAGPNTEAFF; CDR3 DNA: TGTGCCAGCAGTGAAGCGGGCCCGAACACTGAAGCTTTCTTT
J gene: TRBJ2-3; V gene: TRBV20-1; D gene: TRBD1; clone size: many; CDR3 protein: CSARVRDRDADTQYF; CDR3 DNA: TGCAGTGCTAGAGTCCGGGACAGGGATGCAGATACGCAGTATTTT
J gene: TRBJ2-2; V gene: TRBV12-3/TRBV12-4; D gene: .; clone size: few; CDR3 protein: CASSSTRSAGELFF; CDR3 DNA: TGTGCCAGCAGTTCGACTAGGTCGGCCGGGGAGCTGTTTTTT
J gene: TRBJ2-7; V gene: TRBV20-1; D gene: TRBD1; clone size: .; CDR3 protein: CSARVLQGSNYEQYF; CDR3 DNA: TGCAGTGCTAGAGTGCTACAGGGGTCAAATTACGAGCAGTACTTC
J gene: TRBJ2-3; V gene: TRBV11-1; D gene: .; clone size: few; CDR3 protein: CASSLRAAGTDTQYF; CDR3 DNA: TGTGCCAGCAGCTTAAGGGCGGCGGGGACAGATACGCAGTATTTT
J gene: TRBJ2-2; V gene: TRBV12-3/TRBV12-4; D gene: TRBD1; clone size: few; CDR3 protein: CASSLALDWTGHTGELFF; CDR3 DNA: TGTGCCAGCAGTTTAGCTCTCGACTGGACAGGGCACACCGGGGAGCTGTTTTTT
J gene: TRBJ2-3; V gene: TRBV6-1; D gene: .; clone size: .; CDR3 protein: CASRNRRGETDTQYF; CDR3 DNA: TGTGCCAGCAGAAATAGGCGAGGGGAAACAGATACGCAGTATTTT
J gene: TRBJ2-2; V gene: TRBV10-3; D gene: TRBD2; clone size: few; CDR3 protein: CAISTLAGPTGELFF; CDR3 DNA: TGTGCCATCAGTACCCTAGCGGGACCCACCGGGGAGCTGTTTTTT
J gene: TRBJ2-1; V gene: TRBV3-1; D gene: TRBD2; clone size: many; CDR3 protein: CASSQVSSGGPSEQFF; CDR3 DNA: TGTGCCAGCAGCCAAGTCTCCAGCGGGGGGCCATCTGAGCAGTTCTTC
J gene: TRBJ2-1; V gene: TRBV18; D gene: TRBD2; clone size: .; CDR3 protein: CASSQLAPSGGAESRNEQFF; CDR3 DNA: TGTGCCAGCTCACAACTAGCCCCTAGCGGGGGGGCTGAGTCGAGGAATGAGCAGTTCTTC
J gene: TRBJ2-5; V gene: TRBV20-1; D gene: .; clone size: few; CDR3 protein: CSASGQQETQYF; CDR3 DNA: TGCAGTGCTAGCGGACAGCAAGAGACCCAGTACTTC
J gene: TRBJ1-4; V gene: TRBV20-1; D gene: .; clone size: few; CDR3 protein: CSAAGANEKLFF; CDR3 DNA: TGCAGTGCTGCGGGGGCCAATGAAAAACTGTTTTTT
J gene: TRBJ1-2; V gene: TRBV2; D gene: .; clone size: few; CDR3 protein: CASSATVNNYGYTF; CDR3 DNA: TGTGCCAGCAGTGCGACGGTGAACAACTATGGCTACACCTTC
J gene: TRBJ1-4; V gene: TRBV28; D gene: .; clone size: many; CDR3 protein: CASSLGRTNEKLFF; CDR3 DNA: TGTGCCAGCAGTTTAGGGAGAACTAATGAAAAACTGTTTTTT
J gene: TRBJ2-5; V gene: TRBV11-2; D gene: .; clone size: .; CDR3 protein: CASSRGLGEETQYF; CDR3 DNA: TGTGCCAGCAGCCGCGGGTTGGGTGAAGAGACCCAGTACTTC
J gene: TRBJ2-2; V gene: TRBV7-2; D gene: .; clone size: once; CDR3 protein: CASSSVGQLTGELFF; CDR3 DNA: TGTGCCAGCAGCTCCGTGGGGCAACTCACCGGGGAGCTGTTTTTT
J gene: TRBJ2-2; V gene: TRBV20-1; D gene: .; clone size: few; CDR3 protein: CSAPSSGGTYTGELFF; CDR3 DNA: TGCAGTGCCCCGAGTAGTGGGGGGACCTACACCGGGGAGCTGTTTTTT
J gene: TRBJ1-4; V gene: TRBV11-2; D gene: .; clone size: many; CDR3 protein: CASSVGGRFGEKLFF; CDR3 DNA: TGTGCCAGCAGCGTGGGTGGGCGGTTTGGAGAAAAACTGTTTTTT
J gene: TRBJ2-7; V gene: TRBV5-5; D gene: TRBD2; clone size: .; CDR3 protein: CASSYRDGRTSGSYEQYF; CDR3 DNA: TGTGCCAGCAGCTATCGGGACGGAAGGACTAGCGGGAGTTACGAGCAGTACTTC
J gene: TRBJ2-5; V gene: TRBV20-1; D gene: .; clone size: many; CDR3 protein: CSAEQGGETQYF; CDR3 DNA: TGCAGTGCTGAACAGGGAGGAGAGACCCAGTACTTC
J gene: TRBJ2-7; V gene: TRBV3-1; D gene: TRBD2; clone size: .; CDR3 protein: CASSQVHSGTYEQYF; CDR3 DNA: TGTGCCAGCAGCCAAGTTCATAGCGGGACCTACGAGCAGTACTTC
J gene: TRBJ1-2; V gene: TRBV29-1; D gene: .; clone size: few; CDR3 protein: CSVAATGRNYGYTF; CDR3 DNA: TGCAGCGTTGCGGCCACAGGGCGAAACTATGGCTACACCTTC
J gene: TRBJ2-6; V gene: TRBV7-2; D gene: .; clone size: .; CDR3 protein: CASSSQFFSGANVLTF; CDR3 DNA: TGTGCCAGCAGCTCACAGTTTTTCTCTGGGGCCAACGTCCTGACTTTC
J gene: TRBJ2-1; V gene: TRBV4-3; D gene: .; clone size: many; CDR3 protein: CASSQEHGGLYNEQFF; CDR3 DNA: TGCGCCAGCAGCCAAGAGCATGGCGGACTTTACAATGAGCAGTTCTTC
J gene: TRBJ2-1; V gene: TRBV6-5; D gene: TRBD1; clone size: many; CDR3 protein: CASSYHRGSYNEQFF; CDR3 DNA: TGTGCCAGCAGTTACCACAGGGGTTCCTACAATGAGCAGTTCTTC
J gene: TRBJ2-2; V gene: TRBV10-3; D gene: .; clone size: .; CDR3 protein: CAIPTDNNANTGELFF; CDR3 DNA: TGTGCCATCCCGACAGATAACAACGCGAACACCGGGGAGCTGTTTTTT
J gene: TRBJ2-7; V gene: TRBV7-2; D gene: .; clone size: many; CDR3 protein: CASSLRGHSPSSYEQYF; CDR3 DNA: TGTGCCAGCAGCTTAAGAGGGCACAGTCCGAGCTCCTACGAGCAGTACTTC
J gene: TRBJ2-2; V gene: TRBV20-1; D gene: TRBD2; clone size: many; CDR3 protein: CSASPTSGGTGELFF; CDR3 DNA: TGCAGTGCTAGCCCCACTAGCGGTGGCACCGGGGAGCTGTTTTTT
J gene: TRBJ1-1; V gene: TRBV7-9; D gene: .; clone size: .; CDR3 protein: CASSPRGMNTEAFF; CDR3 DNA: TGTGCCAGCAGCCCCCGCGGCATGAACACTGAAGCTTTCTTT
J gene: TRBJ1-2; V gene: TRBV4-1; D gene: .; clone size: .; CDR3 protein: CASSQDWPDGTYGYTF; CDR3 DNA: TGCGCCAGCAGCCAAGATTGGCCCGATGGGACCTATGGCTACACCTTC
J gene: TRBJ2-3; V gene: TRBV9; D gene: .; clone size: few; CDR3 protein: CASSVRGGASTQYF; CDR3 DNA: TGTGCCAGCAGCGTTAGGGGGGGGGCCTCTACGCAGTATTTT
J gene: TRBJ1-1; V gene: TRBV7-9; D gene: .; clone size: once; CDR3 protein: CASEQGSGPDTEAFF; CDR3 DNA: TGTGCCAGCGAACAGGGTTCGGGTCCGGACACTGAAGCTTTCTTT
J gene: TRBJ2-1; V gene: TRBV12-3/TRBV12-4; D gene: .; clone size: many; CDR3 protein: CASSPEGPGEQFF; CDR3 DNA: TGTGCCAGCAGTCCCGAAGGTCCGGGCGAGCAGTTCTTC
J gene: TRBJ2-1; V gene: TRBV29-1; D gene: TRBD1; clone size: .; CDR3 protein: CSVNGMGTGGPPGANEQFF; CDR3 DNA: TGCAGCGTGAATGGGATGGGGACAGGGGGACCCCCCGGCGCCAATGAGCAGTTCTTC
J gene: TRBJ2-5; V gene: TRBV28; D gene: .; clone size: .; CDR3 protein: CASSPTYQETQYF; CDR3 DNA: TGTGCCAGCAGTCCTACGTACCAAGAGACCCAGTACTTC
J gene: TRBJ1-4; V gene: TRBV20-1; D gene: .; clone size: many; CDR3 protein: CSASLPYRVELFF; CDR3 DNA: TGCAGTGCTAGTTTGCCATACAGGGTCGAACTGTTTTTT
J gene: TRBJ2-1; V gene: TRBV20-1; D gene: TRBD2; clone size: .; CDR3 protein: CSAWGLAGGNYNEQFF; CDR3 DNA: TGCAGTGCATGGGGACTAGCGGGGGGGAACTACAATGAGCAGTTCTTC
J gene: TRBJ2-1; V gene: TRBV12-3/TRBV12-4; D gene: .; clone size: .; CDR3 protein: CASSPGVNTYNEQFF; CDR3 DNA: TGTGCCAGCAGCCCCGGGGTCAACACCTACAATGAGCAGTTCTTC
J gene: TRBJ2-7; V gene: TRBV12-3/TRBV12-4; D gene: .; clone size: few; CDR3 protein: CAITEAGAGYEQYF; CDR3 DNA: TGTGCCATTACCGAAGCGGGTGCTGGCTACGAGCAGTACTTC
J gene: TRBJ1-1; V gene: TRBV7-9; D gene: .; clone size: .; CDR3 protein: CASSLRDTGEVAFF; CDR3 DNA: TGTGCCAGCAGCTTGAGGGACACGGGGGAAGTGGCTTTCTTT
J gene: TRBJ2-5; V gene: TRBV4-3; D gene: TRBD2; clone size: .; CDR3 protein: CASSQQAGEMETQYF; CDR3 DNA: TGCGCCAGCAGCCAACAAGCGGGGGAGATGGAGACCCAGTACTTC